A selection of T cell receptor beta chains follows, all from one sample in a study of early T cells in non-severe SARS-CoV-2 infection. In TCRdb, the 5' RACE reads were re-called with MiXCR into one record per CDR3 protein. The sample contains 75,000 to 100,000 distinct CDR3 sequences, 13% to 15% of which appear only once. Source material: whole blood. These receptors were taken from an adult who was a healthcare worker with PCR-confirmed SARS-CoV-2 infection or an uninfected control (not recorded which). CDR3s include the opening cysteine and the closing phenylalanine or tryptophan. Fields, in order: clone size, D gene, V gene, J gene, CDR3 protein, CDR3 DNA. D genes are given only for firm matches. Some rows have no size entry. The others give once, few or many, or a class for an expanded clone.

size: NA; D: TRBD2; V: TRBV6-6; J: TRBJ2-2; CDR3: CASSYPSGGAGELFF; DNA: TGTGCCAGCAGTTATCCCAGCGGGGGGGCCGGGGAGCTGTTTTTT
size: once; D: NA; V: TRBV7-6; J: TRBJ2-2; CDR3: CASSPRGGGELFF; DNA: TGTGCCAGCAGCCCCAGGGGCGGCGGGGAGCTGTTTTTT
size: NA; D: TRBD1; V: TRBV7-9; J: TRBJ2-5; CDR3: CASSLTTGAGETQYF; DNA: TGTGCCAGCAGCTTAACGACAGGGGCGGGAGAGACCCAGTACTTC
size: few; D: NA; V: TRBV5-4; J: TRBJ1-2; CDR3: CASSSQGHGYTF; DNA: TGTGCCAGCAGCTCCCAGGGCCATGGCTACACCTTC
size: NA; D: NA; V: TRBV5-1; J: TRBJ1-2; CDR3: CASSLASSVPDNYGYTF; DNA: TGCGCCAGCAGCTTGGCTTCGTCTGTCCCCGATAACTATGGCTACACCTTC
size: few; D: TRBD1; V: TRBV15; J: TRBJ1-5; CDR3: CATSRVRTGNSNQPQHF; DNA: TGTGCCACCAGCAGAGTCCGGACAGGGAATAGCAATCAGCCCCAGCATTTT
size: NA; D: NA; V: TRBV19; J: TRBJ1-5; CDR3: CASMERNQPQHF; DNA: TGTGCCAGTATGGAACGGAATCAGCCCCAGCATTTT
size: NA; D: NA; V: TRBV5-5; J: TRBJ1-6; CDR3: CASSLSGSAAANSPLHF; DNA: TGTGCCAGCAGCTTGTCGGGTAGCGCGGCAGCTAATTCACCCCTCCACTTT
size: NA; D: NA; V: TRBV18; J: TRBJ1-2; CDR3: CASSPSGNYGYTF; DNA: TGTGCCAGCTCACCATCGGGGAACTATGGCTACACCTTC
size: few; D: NA; V: TRBV6-1; J: TRBJ2-5; CDR3: CASRLGPNHYQETQYF; DNA: TGTGCCAGCAGGCTGGGACCGAACCATTACCAAGAGACCCAGTACTTC
size: NA; D: NA; V: TRBV7-9; J: TRBJ2-6; CDR3: CASSSDKALSGANVLTF; DNA: TGTGCCAGCAGCTCAGATAAGGCGCTCTCTGGGGCCAACGTCCTGACTTTC
size: NA; D: TRBD2; V: TRBV20-1; J: TRBJ2-5; CDR3: CSASLAGGQGETQYF; DNA: TGCAGTGCTAGCTTAGCGGGGGGTCAAGGAGAGACCCAGTACTTC
size: NA; D: NA; V: TRBV19; J: TRBJ1-6; CDR3: CASREGPSYNSPLHF; DNA: TGTGCCAGTAGGGAAGGACCATCCTATAATTCACCCCTCCACTTT
size: NA; D: TRBD2; V: TRBV29-1; J: TRBJ2-7; CDR3: CSVGSGGSDYEQYF; DNA: TGCAGCGTTGGGAGCGGGGGGTCCGACTACGAGCAGTACTTC
size: few; D: NA; V: TRBV5-1; J: TRBJ1-3; CDR3: CASSLGDSGNTIYF; DNA: TGCGCCAGCAGCTTGGGGGACTCTGGAAACACCATATATTTT
size: NA; D: NA; V: TRBV19; J: TRBJ2-2; CDR3: CASSPAPTGELFF; DNA: TGTGCCAGTAGCCCAGCCCCCACCGGGGAGCTGTTTTTT
size: few; D: NA; V: TRBV11-3; J: TRBJ2-1; CDR3: CASSLDQGRNEQFF; DNA: TGTGCCAGCAGCTTAGATCAGGGGAGGAATGAGCAGTTCTTC
size: NA; D: NA; V: TRBV5-1; J: TRBJ1-1; CDR3: CASSSDTANTEAFF; DNA: TGCGCCAGCAGCTCTGACACCGCGAACACTGAAGCTTTCTTT
size: NA; D: TRBD1; V: TRBV5-1; J: TRBJ1-1; CDR3: CASSSGRGTGVTEAFF; DNA: TGCGCCAGCAGCTCCGGCAGGGGGACAGGGGTAACTGAAGCTTTCTTT
size: NA; D: NA; V: TRBV11-2; J: TRBJ2-3; CDR3: CASSLVGGLTDTQYF; DNA: TGTGCCAGCAGCTTAGTTGGAGGCCTCACAGATACGCAGTATTTT
size: many; D: NA; V: TRBV25-1; J: TRBJ2-1; CDR3: CASSPARRTYNEQFF; DNA: TGTGCCAGCAGTCCCGCCCGCCGGACCTACAATGAGCAGTTCTTC
size: NA; D: NA; V: TRBV20-1; J: TRBJ2-7; CDR3: CSPAAQGYEQYF; DNA: TGCAGTCCGGCGGCACAGGGATACGAGCAGTACTTC
size: NA; D: NA; V: TRBV6-6; J: TRBJ2-7; CDR3: CASSTAHTEQYF; DNA: TGTGCCAGCAGCACCGCCCATACCGAGCAGTACTTC
size: NA; D: NA; V: TRBV29-1; J: TRBJ2-3; CDR3: CSVGGAAGDTQYF; DNA: TGCAGCGTTGGGGGGGCCGCGGGAGATACGCAGTATTTT
size: NA; D: NA; V: TRBV11-2; J: TRBJ2-7; CDR3: CASSLADRTYEQYF; DNA: TGTGCCAGCAGCTTAGCAGACAGAACCTACGAGCAGTACTTC
size: NA; D: NA; V: TRBV5-6; J: TRBJ1-5; CDR3: CASSYLGGPSNQPQHF; DNA: TGTGCCAGCAGCTACCTAGGAGGTCCTAGCAATCAGCCCCAGCATTTT
size: NA; D: NA; V: TRBV13; J: TRBJ2-1; CDR3: CASSSSDSPSSYNEQFF; DNA: TGTGCCAGCAGCTCCTCGGACTCTCCTAGCTCCTACAATGAGCAGTTCTTC
size: few; D: NA; V: TRBV7-2; J: TRBJ2-5; CDR3: CASSFLYQETQYF; DNA: TGTGCCAGCAGCTTTTTATACCAAGAGACCCAGTACTTC
size: NA; D: TRBD2; V: TRBV7-7; J: TRBJ2-1; CDR3: CASSPGLAGSNEQFF; DNA: TGTGCCAGCAGCCCCGGACTAGCGGGGAGCAATGAGCAGTTCTTC
size: many; D: TRBD2; V: TRBV5-1; J: TRBJ2-1; CDR3: CASSLGLAGPYNEQFF; DNA: TGCGCCAGCAGCTTGGGTCTAGCGGGCCCCTACAATGAGCAGTTCTTC
size: few; D: TRBD2; V: TRBV12-3/TRBV12-4; J: TRBJ2-3; CDR3: CASTWSGGPGTDTQYF; DNA: TGTGCCAGCACTTGGAGCGGGGGGCCTGGCACAGATACGCAGTATTTT
size: few; D: NA; V: TRBV30; J: TRBJ2-7; CDR3: CAWSPLIGDYEQYF; DNA: TGTGCCTGGAGCCCCCTCATCGGGGACTACGAGCAGTACTTC
size: NA; D: TRBD1; V: TRBV27; J: TRBJ2-7; CDR3: CASSPNRGLYEQYF; DNA: TGTGCCAGCAGTCCTAACAGGGGGCTCTACGAGCAGTACTTC
size: few; D: TRBD1; V: TRBV7-2; J: TRBJ1-1; CDR3: CASSSVTGGTEAFF; DNA: TGTGCCAGCAGCTCAGTTACAGGGGGCACTGAAGCTTTCTTT
size: many; D: TRBD1; V: TRBV3-1; J: TRBJ1-2; CDR3: CASSTDRAYGYTF; DNA: TGTGCCAGCAGCACCGACAGGGCCTATGGCTACACCTTC
size: NA; D: NA; V: TRBV29-1; J: TRBJ1-6; CDR3: CSVGTERNSPLHF; DNA: TGCAGCGTTGGGACGGAACGGAATTCACCCCTCCACTTT
size: few; D: NA; V: TRBV24-1; J: TRBJ2-3; CDR3: CATSVGWPDTQYF; DNA: TGTGCCACCAGTGTGGGGTGGCCAGATACGCAGTATTTT
size: few; D: NA; V: TRBV12-3/TRBV12-4; J: TRBJ2-1; CDR3: CASTLHGGDSNEQFF; DNA: TGTGCCAGCACCCTCCACGGGGGGGACAGTAATGAGCAGTTCTTC
size: NA; D: NA; V: TRBV27; J: TRBJ2-7; CDR3: CASRNFGQTEIYEQYF; DNA: TGTGCCAGCAGGAACTTCGGACAGACGGAGATCTACGAGCAGTACTTC
size: NA; D: TRBD2; V: TRBV20-1; J: TRBJ2-4; CDR3: CCADKGLAIRGKNIQYF; DNA: TGCTGTGCTGACAAGGGACTAGCGATCCGGGGCAAAAACATTCAGTACTTC
size: few; D: NA; V: TRBV28; J: TRBJ2-5; CDR3: CASSLTGTTYQETQYF; DNA: TGTGCCAGCAGTTTGACAGGGACTACGTACCAAGAGACCCAGTACTTC
size: NA; D: NA; V: TRBV12-3/TRBV12-4; J: TRBJ2-1; CDR3: CASSSPGLGNNEQFF; DNA: TGTGCCAGCAGTTCGCCGGGACTGGGAAACAATGAGCAGTTCTTC
size: NA; D: NA; V: TRBV11-2; J: TRBJ2-2; CDR3: CASSYRVAGELFF; DNA: TGTGCCAGCAGCTACAGAGTTGCCGGGGAGCTGTTTTTT
size: NA; D: NA; V: TRBV15; J: TRBJ1-1; CDR3: CATSSPRERGTEAFF; DNA: TGTGCCACCAGCAGTCCCAGGGAGAGAGGCACTGAAGCTTTCTTT
size: few; D: TRBD1; V: TRBV7-9; J: TRBJ1-3; CDR3: CASRTGEGNTIYF; DNA: TGTGCCAGCCGGACAGGGGAAGGAAACACCATATATTTT
size: few; D: NA; V: TRBV5-1; J: TRBJ2-7; CDR3: CASSLAAQDFEQYF; DNA: TGCGCCAGCAGCTTGGCCGCACAGGACTTCGAGCAGTACTTC
size: few; D: NA; V: TRBV3-1; J: TRBJ2-2; CDR3: CASNLNTGELFF; DNA: TGTGCCAGCAACTTGAACACCGGGGAGCTGTTTTTT
size: few; D: NA; V: TRBV3-1; J: TRBJ2-7; CDR3: CASSQMQDSFYEQYF; DNA: TGTGCCAGCAGCCAGATGCAGGACAGCTTCTACGAGCAGTACTTC
size: few; D: NA; V: TRBV6-1; J: TRBJ2-2; CDR3: CASSWGATGELFF; DNA: TGTGCCAGCAGTTGGGGAGCCACCGGGGAGCTGTTTTTT